The 30 T cell receptor beta chains reported below all come from one sample, sequenced in a study of blood T cell repertoires in COVID-19. Some clones are missing from TCRdb's copy, which holds only in-frame ones; the method was immunoSEQ multiplex PCR. The sample has around 40,000 clones; approximately 87% are singletons. Sequenced material: peripheral blood. Source of these receptors: a middle-aged man with COVID-19, enrolled during active disease.

This chain uses TRBV2 with TRBJ1-4; 8 bases fit TRBD1. V was pared by 6 bases and J by 8 bases, with 5 bases of the junction left unmatched. Germline values: CDR1 SNHLY, CDR2 FYNNEI. There are 13 residues in the CDR3. CDR3 protein: CASSGQGGEKLFF. The CDR3 DNA follows: TGTGCCAGCAGCGGACAGGGCGGCGAAAAACTGTTTTTT. The variable domain in full, with the rest retrieved from reference TRBV2 and TRBJ1-4, is EPEVTQTPSHQVTQMGQEVILRCVPISNHLYFYWYRQILGQKVEFLVSFYNNEISEKSEIFDDQFSVERPDGSNFTLKIRSTKLEDSAMYFCASSGQGGEKLFFGSGTQLSVL.

This clone was observed a single time. The rearrangement joins TRBV12-3 or TRBV12-4 to TRBJ2-7; no definite D call. The V and J ends lost 4 bases and 3 bases respectively, with 4 bases between them. The CDR3 contains 11 residues. The chain's CDR3 is CASSSLYEQYF. The CDR3 DNA reads as TGTGCCAGCAGTTCCCTCTACGAGCAGTACTTC.

The chain uses TRBV7-8 and TRBJ1-3; D unresolved. CDR1 and CDR2 (germline): SGHVS, FQNEAQ. Trimming removed 4 bases from V and 8 bases from J, with 18 bases in between. This CDR3 has 15 residues. The CDR3 coding sequence is TGTGCCAGCAGCTCAATCCAAGCGGGCGGGGACACCATATATTTT. Protein product: CASSSIQAGGDTIYF.

The chain links TRBV18 to TRBJ1-2; D remains unclear. Germline V gives CDR1 KGHSH, CDR2 LQKENI. The ends were cut back, 2 bases at V and 1 base at J, with 8 bases in the middle. This CDR3 is built from 14 residues. CDR3 nucleotides: TGTGCCAGCTCACCAATCGAGAGTAACTATGGCTACACCTTC. Encoded protein: CASSPIESNYGYTF. Full variable domain (missing parts from reference TRBV18 and TRBJ1-2): NAGVMQNPRHLVRRRGQEARLRCSPMKGHSHVYWYRQLPEEGLKFMVYLQKENIIDESGMPKERFSAEFPKEGPSILRIQQVVRGDSAAYFCASSPIESNYGYTFGSGTRLTVV.

This sequence joins TRBV10-1 and TRBJ1-1; D uncertain. This CDR3 is 16 amino acids long. Germline V CDR1 and CDR2: WNHNN, SYGVQD (reference sequence). Trimming stripped 0 bases from V and 6 bases from J, with 17 bases between. The CDR3 coding sequence is TGCGCCAGCAGTGAGTCGATTGGAGGGTCCTACGCTGAAGCTTTCTTT. This sequence encodes CASSESIGGSYAEAFF.

The CDR3 DNA follows: TGTGCCAGTAGTACGGAGACCCAGTACTTC. This codes for CASSTETQYF. V usage is TRBV19 and J usage is TRBJ2-5; D is unclear. Germline V gene lookup returns CDR1 LNHDA and CDR2 SQIVND (reference sequence). Trimming removed 4 bases from V and 5 bases from J, with 2 bases in between. This CDR3 has 10 amino acids.

The V call is TRBV5-6, the J call TRBJ1-5; 11 bases are shared with TRBD1. Germline CDR1 is SGHDT and CDR2 is YYEEEE. Trimming cost V 4 bases and J 7 bases; bases outside gene matches: 7. The CDR3 runs to 15 residues. The CDR3, as DNA: TGTGCCAGCAGCATGGACAGGGGGCTTGGGCAGCCCCAGCATTTT. Translated, it gives CASSMDRGLGQPQHF.

V usage is TRBV5-4 and J usage is TRBJ2-7, with a weak D call TRBD2 (6 bases). Between the trimmed V and J ends, which lost 4 bases and 5 bases, there was a span of 10 bases. This CDR3 comprises 12 residues. Germline V gene data show CDR1 as SGHNT and CDR2 as YYREEE (reference sequence). The CDR3 DNA is TGTGCCAGCAGCCCCGGACTACACGAGCAGTACTTC. Amino acid sequence: CASSPGLHEQYF.

The chain carries TRBV6-1 and TRBJ2-7, with 8 bases fitting TRBD1. The CDR3 loop spans 15 amino acids. In germline, CDR1 is MNHNS, CDR2 SASEGT. With V trimmed by 3 bases and J by 2 bases, 6 bases remained unmatched. In DNA form, the CDR3 reads TGTGCCAGCAGTGATACCACACAGGGGGCCTACGAGCAGTACTTC. This codes for CASSDTTQGAYEQYF.

The chain couples TRBV15 to TRBJ2-7; 10 bases fit TRBD1. The germline CDR1 and CDR2 sequences are LNHNV and YYDKDF (reference sequence). CDR3 length equals 14 residues. The ends lost 3 bases at V and 5 bases at J; junction bases unmatched: 4. The CDR3 sequence: CATSRDRGNHEQYF. CDR3 nucleotide sequence: TGTGCCACCAGCAGGGACAGGGGGAACCACGAGCAGTACTTC. Complete variable domain (other parts from reference TRBV15 and TRBJ2-7): DAMVIQNPRYQVTQFGKPVTLSCSQTLNHNVMYWYQQKSSQAPKLLFHYYDKDFNNEADTPDNFQSRRPNTSFCFLDIRSPGLGDTAMYLCATSRDRGNHEQYFGPGTRLTVT.

The chain has TRBV9 and TRBJ2-7, with 7 bases fitting TRBD2. The germline V gene encodes CDR1 SGDLS and CDR2 YYNGEE. This CDR3 has 15 residues. V gave up 2 bases and J gave up 0 bases; unmatched junction bases: 5. In nucleotides, the CDR3 is TGTGCCAGCAGCGTTGGGAGGACTAGCTCCTACGAGCAGTACTTC. Encoded protein: CASSVGRTSSYEQYF. Variable domain in full (rest from reference TRBV9 and TRBJ2-7): DSGVTQTPKHLITATGQRVTLRCSPRSGDLSVYWYQQSLDQGLQFLIQYYNGEERAKGNILERFSAQQFPDLHSELNLSSLELGDSALYFCASSVGRTSSYEQYFGPGTRLTVT.

V usage is TRBV10-3 and J usage is TRBJ2-7, with TRBD1 identical over 7 bases. J gave up 7 bases and V 4 bases, and 13 bases lay outside the gene matches. Germline V gene lookup returns CDR1 ENHRY and CDR2 SYGVKD. CDR3 length: 15 residues. The CDR3 DNA is TGTGCCATCAGTGCTCCGACAGGGACATTTGGAGAGCAGTACTTC. This codes for CAISAPTGTFGEQYF.

This sequence joins TRBV19 and TRBJ2-6; D is unresolved. CDR3 size: 13 residues. Germline V gives CDR1 LNHDA, CDR2 SQIVND (reference sequence). Trimming pared 4 bases from V and 2 bases from J, leaving 3 bases between. CDR3 sequence: CASSTAGANVLTF. CDR3 nucleotides: TGTGCCAGTAGTACAGCTGGGGCCAACGTCCTGACTTTC.

J is TRBJ1-2 and V is TRBV12-3 or TRBV12-4; no reliable D call. The CDR3 consists of 12 residues. V lost 3 bases and J 6 bases, leaving 8 bases between the germline ends. The CDR3 DNA reads as TGTGCCAGCAGTTTGGGGAGGCATGGCTACACCTTC. This translates into CASSLGRHGYTF.

The chain links TRBV5-6 to TRBJ2-3, with TRBD2 identical over 7 bases. The CDR3 contains 15 residues. V shed 4 bases and J 0 bases; nucleotides not matched to a gene: 5. Germline assignment: CDR1 SGHDT and CDR2 YYEEEE. CDR3 sequence reads: CASSTTSASTDTQYF. Written as DNA, the CDR3 is TGTGCCAGCAGCACTACTAGCGCTAGCACAGATACGCAGTATTTT.

This clone was seen just once. The J gene is TRBJ1-2, the V gene TRBV12-5; D gene uncertain. Trimming cost V 6 bases and J 4 bases, with 15 bases left between them. Germline V CDR1 and CDR2: LGHNT, FRNRAP. The CDR3 totals 14 residues. CDR3: CASGFGGYGYGYTF. As DNA, the CDR3 is TGTGCTAGTGGGTTTGGAGGGTATGGCTATGGCTACACCTTC. The whole variable domain, remainder taken from reference TRBV12-5 and TRBJ1-2, is DARVTQTPRHKVTEMGQEVTMRCQPILGHNTVFWYRQTMMQGLELLAYFRNRAPLDDSGMPKDRFSAEMPDATLATLKIQPSEPRDSAVYFCASGFGGYGYGYTFGSGTRLTVV.

V usage is TRBV6-2 or TRBV6-3 and J usage is TRBJ1-4; 8 positions match TRBD1. CDR1 is MNHEY, CDR2 SVGEGT, per germline. V trimming: 5 bases; J trimming: 9 bases; junction bases outside the gene matches: 8. The CDR3 totals 14 residues. CDR3 sequence reads: CASSRQGTEKKLFF. The CDR3 nucleotides are TGTGCCAGCAGTCGACAGGGGACTGAGAAAAAACTGTTTTTT.

The CDR3, as DNA: TGTGCCAGCAGCTTAGCTGAGGCCACTGAAGCTTTCTTT. Encoded protein: CASSLAEATEAFF. This chain links TRBV7-9 with TRBJ1-1; D is undetermined. Germline loops: CDR1 SEHNR, CDR2 FQNEAQ (reference sequence). The CDR3 spans 13 residues. V was trimmed by 0 bases and J by 4 bases, leaving 6 bases between them.

V gene TRBV28 combines with J gene TRBJ1-2; tentatively, D is TRBD1 (5 bases). With 11 bases removed from V and 0 bases from J, the gap between germline ends came to 10 bases. Per germline, CDR1 MDHEN and CDR2 SYDVKM. The CDR3 has 12 residues. CDR3 region: CAGSGPNYGYTF. Written as DNA, the CDR3 is TGTGCCGGGTCAGGGCCTAACTATGGCTACACCTTC.

CDR3 amino acids: CASSLGGQGGTDTQYF. The CDR3 DNA follows: TGTGCCAGCAGCTTAGGTGGACAGGGGGGCACAGATACGCAGTATTTT. The rearrangement joins TRBV7-9 to TRBJ2-3, with 10 bases fitting TRBD1. CDR1 and CDR2 (germline): SEHNR, FQNEAQ (reference sequence). V shed 1 base and J 1 base; nucleotides not matched to a gene: 2. CDR3 length equals 16 residues.

This clone was counted a single time. The rearrangement links TRBV10-3 to TRBJ2-2; D is perhaps TRBD2 (6 bases). V lost 11 bases to trimming and J lost 6 bases, with 13 bases between them. The CDR3 sequence is 12 residues long. The germline V gene encodes CDR1 ENHRY and CDR2 SYGVKD. The CDR3 coding sequence is TGTGCCTCCCAAGCGGGCGCCGGGGAGCTGTTTTTT. This encodes CASQAGAGELFF.

The gene calls are TRBV9 and TRBJ2-5, with 11 bases identical to TRBD2. V shed 0 bases and J 2 bases; nucleotides not matched to a gene: 3. In germline, CDR1 is SGDLS, CDR2 YYNGEE. This CDR3 is 16 amino acids long. This chain's CDR3 is CASSVEIAGGQETQYF. DNA of the CDR3: TGTGCCAGCAGCGTAGAAATAGCGGGGGGGCAAGAGACCCAGTACTTC. The full variable domain, rest sourced from reference TRBV9 and TRBJ2-5, is DSGVTQTPKHLITATGQRVTLRCSPRSGDLSVYWYQQSLDQGLQFLIQYYNGEERAKGNILERFSAQQFPDLHSELNLSSLELGDSALYFCASSVEIAGGQETQYFGPGTRLLVL.

This chain connects TRBV9 to TRBJ2-7; TRBD1 matches 12 bases. The junction had 7 bases not matched to a gene; V was cut back by 0 bases and J by 0 bases. The CDR3 sequence is 18 residues long. In germline, CDR1 is SGDLS, CDR2 YYNGEE. The chain's CDR3 is CASSVAGDRGPSSYEQYF. DNA for the CDR3: TGTGCCAGCAGCGTAGCCGGGGACAGGGGGCCGAGCTCCTACGAGCAGTACTTC.

This chain connects TRBV6-6 to TRBJ1-1; TRBD1 aligns across 11 bases. Germline values: CDR1 MNHNY, CDR2 SVGAGI (reference sequence). The junction had 4 bases not matched to a gene; V was cut back by 4 bases and J by 3 bases. The CDR3 spans 15 residues. The CDR3 DNA follows: TGTGCCAGCAGTTGGGGACAGGGGGATTACACTGAAGCTTTCTTT. This gives the protein CASSWGQGDYTEAFF.

This clone was recorded a few times. The rearrangement links TRBV4-2 to TRBJ1-6, with D possibly matching TRBD1 (5 bases). CDR1 LGHNA and CDR2 YNFKEQ come from the germline V gene. V was pared by 0 bases and J by 10 bases, with 10 bases between. The CDR3 runs 14 residues. Here the CDR3 DNA reads TGTGCCAGCAGCCAAGAGGGGACTGGGTCACCCCTCCACTTT. Protein sequence: CASSQEGTGSPLHF.

The CDR3, as DNA: TGTGCCAGCAGTGAACTCCCCCTTGCCGGGGAGCTGTTTTTT. Encoded protein: CASSELPLAGELFF. The chain recombines TRBV6-1 with TRBJ2-2; D is uncertain. Trimming pared 2 bases from V and 6 bases from J, leaving 10 bases between. CDR3 length: 14 amino acids. The germline V gene encodes CDR1 MNHNS and CDR2 SASEGT.

This chain links TRBV6-5 with TRBJ1-3; 7 bases match TRBD1. The CDR3 extends over 15 amino acids. Germline trimming cut 7 bases from V and 2 bases from J; bases unmatched to any gene: 8. The V gene's germline CDR1 is MNHEY and CDR2 SVGAGI. CDR3 bases: TGTGCCAGCATGTTGGAGGGACAGACTGGAAACACCATATATTTT. Translation: CASMLEGQTGNTIYF.

V gene TRBV7-2 combines with J gene TRBJ2-1; 7 positions match TRBD1. Germline loops: CDR1 SGHTA, CDR2 FQGNSA. The CDR3 has 13 amino acids. The J segment lost 13 bases and the V segment lost 1 base, leaving 7 bases of the junction unmatched. CDR3 protein: CASSLEGAYPQFF. CDR3 nucleotide sequence: TGTGCCAGCAGCTTAGAGGGGGCCTACCCCCAGTTCTTC.

The chain uses TRBV28 and TRBJ2-3; TRBD2 might be the D (5 bases). V lost 5 bases, J lost 13 bases, and 10 bases lay in between. Per germline, CDR1 MDHEN and CDR2 SYDVKM. The CDR3 sequence is 10 residues long. The CDR3 is CASSPAGKYF. DNA for the CDR3: TGTGCCAGCAGTCCCGCCGGGAAGTATTTT.

The J gene is TRBJ1-3, the V gene TRBV6-1; TRBD1 might be the D (5 bases). Germline V gene lookup returns CDR1 MNHNS and CDR2 SASEGT. Trimming shortened V by 3 bases and J by 0 bases, and 15 bases separated the two germline ends. This CDR3 spans 17 amino acids. CDR3 loop: CASSEQSGLRSGNTIYF. CDR3 sequence (DNA): TGTGCCAGCAGTGAGCAGTCGGGACTTCGCTCTGGAAACACCATATATTTT.